This TCR beta chain was recovered during a study of blood T cell repertoires in COVID-19. Study background: Sources were T cells, B-cell-depleted T cells, or PBMCs; the material itself was cDNA or gDNA.

In the study's own analysis: Cell counts per sample came from amplifying reference gene primers. The method was immunoSEQ multiplex PCR; TCRdb's version includes in-frame clones alone and lacks a portion of them. V and J calls and clone size come straight from that table; D and trimming were deduced from the DNA. The sample consists of fewer than 450,000 clones, 70% to 90% of them appearing once. This CDR3 region has 15 residues. The germline V gene encodes CDR1 WNHNN and CDR2 SYGVQD (reference sequence). Unmatched junction bases numbered 5, after V lost 4 bases and J lost 6 bases. The sequence came from a woman between 50 and 59 years old with COVID-19, enrolled during active disease. The chain carries TRBV10-1 and TRBJ2-1; 11 nucleotides agree with TRBD1. The sequenced sample consisted of peripheral blood. The chain's CDR3 is CASSVPGQGGNEQFF. As DNA, the CDR3 is TGCGCCAGCAGTGTCCCGGGACAGGGGGGCAATGAGCAGTTCTTC.